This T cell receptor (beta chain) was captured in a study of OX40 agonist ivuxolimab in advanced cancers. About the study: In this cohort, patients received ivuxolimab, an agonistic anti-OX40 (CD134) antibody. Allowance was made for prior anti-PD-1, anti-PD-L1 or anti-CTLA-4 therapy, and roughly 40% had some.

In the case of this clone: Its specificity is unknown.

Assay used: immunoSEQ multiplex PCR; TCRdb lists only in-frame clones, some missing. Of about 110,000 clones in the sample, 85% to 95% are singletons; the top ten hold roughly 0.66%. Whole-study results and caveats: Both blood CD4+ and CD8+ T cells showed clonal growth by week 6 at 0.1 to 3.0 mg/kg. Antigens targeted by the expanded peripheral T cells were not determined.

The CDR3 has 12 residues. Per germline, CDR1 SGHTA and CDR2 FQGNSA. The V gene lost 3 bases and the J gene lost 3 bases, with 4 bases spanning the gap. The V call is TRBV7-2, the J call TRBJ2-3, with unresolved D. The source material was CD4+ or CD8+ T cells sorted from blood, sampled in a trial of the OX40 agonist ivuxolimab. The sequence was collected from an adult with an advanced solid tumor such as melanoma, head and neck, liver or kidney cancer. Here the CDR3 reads CASSFYTDTQYF. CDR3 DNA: TGTGCCAGCAGCTTTTATACAGATACGCAGTATTTT.